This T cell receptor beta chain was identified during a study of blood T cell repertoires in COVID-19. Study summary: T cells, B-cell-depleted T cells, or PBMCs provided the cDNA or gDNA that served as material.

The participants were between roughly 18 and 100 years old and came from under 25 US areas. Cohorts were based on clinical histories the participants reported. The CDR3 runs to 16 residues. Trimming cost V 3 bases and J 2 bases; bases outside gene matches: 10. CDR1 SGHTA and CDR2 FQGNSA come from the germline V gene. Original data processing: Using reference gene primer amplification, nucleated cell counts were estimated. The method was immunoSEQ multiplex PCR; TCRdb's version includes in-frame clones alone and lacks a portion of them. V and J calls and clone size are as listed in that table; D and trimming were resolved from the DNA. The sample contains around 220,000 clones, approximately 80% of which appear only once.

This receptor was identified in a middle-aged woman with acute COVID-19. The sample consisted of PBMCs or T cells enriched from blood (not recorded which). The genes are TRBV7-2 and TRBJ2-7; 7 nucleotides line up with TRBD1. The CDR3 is CASSLAATGSTYEQYF. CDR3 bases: TGTGCCAGCAGCTTGGCCGCGACAGGGAGTACCTACGAGCAGTACTTC.